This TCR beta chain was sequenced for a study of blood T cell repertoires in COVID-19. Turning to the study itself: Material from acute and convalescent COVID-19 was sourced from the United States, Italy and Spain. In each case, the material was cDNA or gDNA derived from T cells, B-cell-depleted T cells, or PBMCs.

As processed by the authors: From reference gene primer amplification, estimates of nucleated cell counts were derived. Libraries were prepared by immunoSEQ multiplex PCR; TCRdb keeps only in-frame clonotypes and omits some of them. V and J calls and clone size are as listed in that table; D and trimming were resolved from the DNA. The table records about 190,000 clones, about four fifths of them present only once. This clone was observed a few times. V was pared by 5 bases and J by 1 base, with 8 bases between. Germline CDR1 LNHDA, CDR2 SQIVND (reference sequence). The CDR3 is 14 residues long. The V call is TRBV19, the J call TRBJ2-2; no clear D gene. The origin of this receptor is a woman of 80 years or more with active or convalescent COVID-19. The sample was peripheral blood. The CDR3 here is CASSAKQNTGELFF. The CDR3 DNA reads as TGTGCCAGTAGTGCCAAACAGAACACCGGGGAGCTGTTTTTT.